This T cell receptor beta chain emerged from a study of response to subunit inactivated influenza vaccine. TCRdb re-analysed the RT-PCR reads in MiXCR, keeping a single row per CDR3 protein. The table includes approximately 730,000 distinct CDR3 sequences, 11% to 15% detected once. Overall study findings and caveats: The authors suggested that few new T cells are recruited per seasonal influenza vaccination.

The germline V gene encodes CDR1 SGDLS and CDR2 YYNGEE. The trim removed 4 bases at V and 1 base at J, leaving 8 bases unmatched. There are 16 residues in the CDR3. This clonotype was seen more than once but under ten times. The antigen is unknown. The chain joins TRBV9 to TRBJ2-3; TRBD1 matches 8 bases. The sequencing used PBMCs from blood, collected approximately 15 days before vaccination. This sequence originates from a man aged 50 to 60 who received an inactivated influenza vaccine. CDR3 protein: CASSPRGTGRTDTQYF. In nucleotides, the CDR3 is TGTGCCAGCAGCCCGAGGGGGACAGGACGCACAGATACGCAGTATTTT.